This note documents a single T cell receptor beta chain sequence. The antigen remains undetermined. The length of the CDR3 is 12 residues. Germline V gene data show CDR1 as SEHNR and CDR2 as FQNEAQ (reference sequence). The V gene lost 1 base and the J gene lost 5 bases, with 6 bases spanning the gap. The sample comes from a study of cytomegalovirus exposure and HLA in healthy donors. Study as a whole: HLA-typed donors were the source of tens of millions of unique TCRs held in an early data release.

Study conclusions and caveats: TCR beta sequences reportedly predicted most subjects' HLA-A and HLA-B alleles accurately. Common viral pathogens seemed to be connected with several of the most significant clusters, according to a later analysis.

With 60 Vbeta and 13 Jbeta primers, the PCR was carried out. Assay: immunoSEQ multiplex PCR; the TCRdb copy retains only in-frame clones and omits some. The data show 200,000 to 250,000 clones, with approximately 88% seen just once and roughly 0.66% held by the top ten. Sequencing used PBMCs. This receptor was taken from a boy aged 2 to 9 in good health and CMV-seronegative. The V call is TRBV7-9, the J call TRBJ2-7; D uncertain. CDR3 protein: CASSLVADEQYF. For the CDR3, the DNA is TGTGCCAGCAGCTTAGTGGCGGACGAGCAGTACTTC.